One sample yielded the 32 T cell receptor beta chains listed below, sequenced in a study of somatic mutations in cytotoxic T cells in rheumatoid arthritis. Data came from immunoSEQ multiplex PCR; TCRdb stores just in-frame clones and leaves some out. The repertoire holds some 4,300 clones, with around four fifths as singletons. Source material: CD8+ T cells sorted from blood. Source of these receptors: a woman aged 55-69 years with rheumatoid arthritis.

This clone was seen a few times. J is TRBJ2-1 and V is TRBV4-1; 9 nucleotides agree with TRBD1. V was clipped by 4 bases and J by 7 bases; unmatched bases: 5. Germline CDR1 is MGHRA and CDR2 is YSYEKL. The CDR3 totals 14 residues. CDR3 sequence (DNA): TGCGCCAGCAGCCCGCGGGACAGGGAGAATGAGCAGTTCTTC. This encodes CASSPRDRENEQFF.

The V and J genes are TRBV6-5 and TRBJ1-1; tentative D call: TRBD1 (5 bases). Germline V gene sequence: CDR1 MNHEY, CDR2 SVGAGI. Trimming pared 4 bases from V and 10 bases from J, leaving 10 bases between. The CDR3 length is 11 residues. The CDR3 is CASSFQGRAFF. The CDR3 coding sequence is TGTGCCAGCAGTTTTCAGGGCAGAGCTTTCTTT.

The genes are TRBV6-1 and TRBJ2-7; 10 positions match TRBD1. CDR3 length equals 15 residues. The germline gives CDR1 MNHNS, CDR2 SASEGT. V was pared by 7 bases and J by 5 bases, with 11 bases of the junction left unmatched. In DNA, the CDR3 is TGTGCCAGCAATACCGGGACAGGGGTCTTCCACGAGCAGTACTTC. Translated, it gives CASNTGTGVFHEQYF.

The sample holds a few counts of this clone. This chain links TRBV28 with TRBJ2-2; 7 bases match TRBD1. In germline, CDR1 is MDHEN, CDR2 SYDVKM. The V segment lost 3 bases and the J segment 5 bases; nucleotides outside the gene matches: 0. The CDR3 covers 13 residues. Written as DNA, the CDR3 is TGTGCCAGCAGTTTCAGGGGGACCGGGGAGCTGTTTTTT. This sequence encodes CASSFRGTGELFF.

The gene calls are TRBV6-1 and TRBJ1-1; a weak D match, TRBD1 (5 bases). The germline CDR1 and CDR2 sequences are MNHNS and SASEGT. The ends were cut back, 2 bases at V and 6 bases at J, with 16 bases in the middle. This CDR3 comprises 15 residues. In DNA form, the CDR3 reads TGTGCCAGCAGTGAAAGGTCGGGGGAGGCGGCTGAAGCTTTCTTT. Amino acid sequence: CASSERSGEAAEAFF.

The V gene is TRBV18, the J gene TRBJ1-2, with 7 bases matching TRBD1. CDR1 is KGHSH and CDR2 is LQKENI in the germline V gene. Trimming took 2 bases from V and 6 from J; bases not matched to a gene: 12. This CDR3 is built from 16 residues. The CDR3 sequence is CASSPNRGMFPHGYTF. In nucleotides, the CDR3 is TGTGCCAGCTCACCAAACAGGGGAATGTTTCCGCATGGCTACACCTTC.

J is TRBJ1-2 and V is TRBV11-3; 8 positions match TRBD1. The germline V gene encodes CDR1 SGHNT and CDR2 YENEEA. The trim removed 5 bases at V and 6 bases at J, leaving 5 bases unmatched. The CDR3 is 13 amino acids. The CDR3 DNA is TGTGCCAGCAGCCTAGGGACAGGCGATGGCTACACCTTC. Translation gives CASSLGTGDGYTF.

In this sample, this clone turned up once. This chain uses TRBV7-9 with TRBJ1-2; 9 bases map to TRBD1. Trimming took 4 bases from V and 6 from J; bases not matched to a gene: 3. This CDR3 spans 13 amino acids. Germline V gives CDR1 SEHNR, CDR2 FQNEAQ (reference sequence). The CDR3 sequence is CASSWDRDDGYTF. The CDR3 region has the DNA TGTGCCAGCAGCTGGGACAGGGACGATGGCTACACCTTC.

CDR3 coding DNA: TGTGCCAGCATCGAGACAGGGAAGAATGAGCAGTTCTTC. Amino acid sequence: CASIETGKNEQFF. The rearrangement uses TRBV6-5 and TRBJ2-1; 7 nucleotides agree with TRBD1. The V segment lost 7 bases and the J segment 7 bases; nucleotides outside the gene matches: 7. This CDR3 has 13 amino acids. Germline V gene data show CDR1 as MNHEY and CDR2 as SVGAGI.

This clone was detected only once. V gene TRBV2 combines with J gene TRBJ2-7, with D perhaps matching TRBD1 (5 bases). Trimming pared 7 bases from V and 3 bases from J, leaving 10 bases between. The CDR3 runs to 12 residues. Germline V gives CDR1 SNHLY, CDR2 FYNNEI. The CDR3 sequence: CASISTVYEQYF. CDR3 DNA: TGTGCCAGCATCTCGACAGTCTACGAGCAGTACTTC.

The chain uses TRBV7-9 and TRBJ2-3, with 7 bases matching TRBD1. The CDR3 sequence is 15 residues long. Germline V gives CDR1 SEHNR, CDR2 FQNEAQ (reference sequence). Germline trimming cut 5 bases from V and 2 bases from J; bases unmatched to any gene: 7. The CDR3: CASSPRQGDTDTQYF. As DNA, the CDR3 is TGTGCCAGCAGCCCCCGACAGGGAGACACAGATACGCAGTATTTT.

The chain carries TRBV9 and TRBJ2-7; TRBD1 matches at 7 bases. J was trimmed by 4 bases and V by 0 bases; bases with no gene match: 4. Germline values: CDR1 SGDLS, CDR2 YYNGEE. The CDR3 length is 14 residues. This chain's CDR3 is CASSVGETGYEQYF. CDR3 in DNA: TGTGCCAGCAGCGTAGGGGAGACAGGGTACGAGCAGTACTTC.

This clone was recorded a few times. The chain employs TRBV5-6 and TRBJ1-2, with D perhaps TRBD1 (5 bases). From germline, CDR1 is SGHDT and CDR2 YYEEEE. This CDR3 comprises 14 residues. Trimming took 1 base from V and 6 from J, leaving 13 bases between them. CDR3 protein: CASSLWQGVDGYTF. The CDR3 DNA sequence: TGTGCCAGCAGCTTGTGGCAGGGCGTCGATGGCTACACCTTC.

Written as DNA, the CDR3 is TGTGCCAGCAGCTTAGTTAGCGGGGGGTACAATGAGCAGTTCTTC. Its translation is CASSLVSGGYNEQFF. This chain joins TRBV7-3 and TRBJ2-1; 10 nucleotides agree with TRBD2. V shed 2 bases and J 4 bases; nucleotides not matched to a gene: 2. CDR1 SGHTA and CDR2 FQGTGA come from the germline V gene. The CDR3 sequence is 15 residues long.

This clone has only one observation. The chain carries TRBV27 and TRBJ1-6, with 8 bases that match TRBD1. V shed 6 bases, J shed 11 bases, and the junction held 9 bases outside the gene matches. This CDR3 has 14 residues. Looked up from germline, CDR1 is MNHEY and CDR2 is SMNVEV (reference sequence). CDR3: CASSPGQVGTPLHF. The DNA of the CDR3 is TGTGCCAGCAGCCCGGGACAGGTGGGAACACCCCTCCACTTT.

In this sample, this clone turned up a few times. In DNA form, the CDR3 reads TGTGCCAGCAGCCTCGGACAGGGCCAGGGAGAGACCCAGTACTTC. Residues: CASSLGQGQGETQYF. The rearrangement joins TRBV5-7 to TRBJ2-5; 8 positions agree with TRBD1. Being an ORF, TRBV5-7 has a function that is uncertain. The ends lost 4 bases at V and 4 bases at J; junction bases unmatched: 9. The CDR3 is 15 amino acids.

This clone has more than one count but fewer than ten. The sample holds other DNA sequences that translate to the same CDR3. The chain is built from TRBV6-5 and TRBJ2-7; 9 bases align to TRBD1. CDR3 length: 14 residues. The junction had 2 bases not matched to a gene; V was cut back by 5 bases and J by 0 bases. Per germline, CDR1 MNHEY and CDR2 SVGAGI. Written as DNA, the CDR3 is TGTGCCAGCAGTCCGGGACAGGGCTCCTACGAGCAGTACTTC. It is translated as CASSPGQGSYEQYF.

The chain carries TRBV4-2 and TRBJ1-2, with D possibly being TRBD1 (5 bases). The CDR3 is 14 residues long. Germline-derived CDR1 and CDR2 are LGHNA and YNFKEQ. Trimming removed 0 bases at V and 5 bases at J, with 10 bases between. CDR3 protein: CASSQDPQVYGYTF. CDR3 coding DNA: TGTGCCAGCAGCCAAGATCCACAGGTTTATGGCTACACCTTC.

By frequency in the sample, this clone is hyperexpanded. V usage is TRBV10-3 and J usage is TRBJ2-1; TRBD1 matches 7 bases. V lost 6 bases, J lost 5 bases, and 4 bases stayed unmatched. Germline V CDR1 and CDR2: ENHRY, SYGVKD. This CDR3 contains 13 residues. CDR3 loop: CAIRTGKDNEQFF. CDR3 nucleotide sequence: TGTGCCATCAGGACAGGGAAGGACAATGAGCAGTTCTTC.

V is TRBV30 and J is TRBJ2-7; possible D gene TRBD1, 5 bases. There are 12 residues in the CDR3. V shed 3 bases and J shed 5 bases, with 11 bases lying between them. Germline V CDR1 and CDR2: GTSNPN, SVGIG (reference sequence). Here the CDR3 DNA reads TGTGCCTGGAGCTATGACAGAGACGAGCAGTACTTC. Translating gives CAWSYDRDEQYF.

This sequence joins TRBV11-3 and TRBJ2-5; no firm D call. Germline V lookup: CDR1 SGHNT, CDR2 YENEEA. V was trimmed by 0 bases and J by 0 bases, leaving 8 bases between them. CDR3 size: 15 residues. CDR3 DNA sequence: TGTGCCAGCAGCTTAGATTCGAGTAACCAAGAGACCCAGTACTTC. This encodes CASSLDSSNQETQYF.

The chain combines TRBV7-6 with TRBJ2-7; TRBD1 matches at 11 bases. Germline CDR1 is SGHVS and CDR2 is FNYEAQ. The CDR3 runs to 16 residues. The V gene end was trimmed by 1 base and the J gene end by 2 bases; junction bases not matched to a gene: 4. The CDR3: CASSLGGTGGAYEQYV. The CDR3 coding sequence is TGTGCCAGCAGCTTAGGCGGGACAGGGGGAGCCTACGAGCAGTACGTC.

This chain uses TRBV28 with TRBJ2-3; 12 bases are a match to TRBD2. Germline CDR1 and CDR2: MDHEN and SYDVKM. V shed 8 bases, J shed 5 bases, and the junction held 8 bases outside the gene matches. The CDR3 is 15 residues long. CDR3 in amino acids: CASGASGGALDTQYF. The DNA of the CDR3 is TGTGCCAGCGGGGCTAGCGGGGGGGCCTTAGATACGCAGTATTTT.

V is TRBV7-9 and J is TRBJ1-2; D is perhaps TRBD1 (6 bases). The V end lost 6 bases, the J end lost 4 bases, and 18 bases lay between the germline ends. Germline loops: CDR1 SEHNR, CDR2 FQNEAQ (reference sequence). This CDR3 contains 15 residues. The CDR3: CASSSDSSAVYGYTF. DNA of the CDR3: TGTGCCAGCAGTTCGGACAGCTCTGCGGTCTATGGCTACACCTTC.

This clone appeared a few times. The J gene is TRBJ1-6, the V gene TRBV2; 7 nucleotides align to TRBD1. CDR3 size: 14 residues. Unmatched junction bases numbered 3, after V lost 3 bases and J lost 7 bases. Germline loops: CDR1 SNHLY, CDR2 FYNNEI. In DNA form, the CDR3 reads TGTGCCAGCAGTGAGACAGGGCCCAATTCACCCCTCCACTTT. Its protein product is CASSETGPNSPLHF.

CDR3 DNA sequence: TGTGCCAGCAGTCCGGCAGTAGCAATTCGCACTGAAGCTTTCTTT. It yields the protein CASSPAVAIRTEAFF. This chain connects TRBV21-1 to TRBJ1-1. TRBV21-1 is flagged as a pseudogene. The CDR3 extends over 15 amino acids.

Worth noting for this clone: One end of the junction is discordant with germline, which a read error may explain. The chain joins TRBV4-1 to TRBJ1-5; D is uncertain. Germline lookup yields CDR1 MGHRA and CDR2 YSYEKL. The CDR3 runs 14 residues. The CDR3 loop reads CASSPSASNQPRHF. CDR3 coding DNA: TGCGCCAGCAGTCCTTCGGCTAGCAATCAGCCCCGGCATTTT.

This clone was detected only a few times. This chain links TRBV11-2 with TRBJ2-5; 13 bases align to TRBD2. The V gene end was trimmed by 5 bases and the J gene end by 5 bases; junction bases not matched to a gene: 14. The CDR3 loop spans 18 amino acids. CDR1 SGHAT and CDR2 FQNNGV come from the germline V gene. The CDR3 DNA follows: TGTGCCAGCAGCCCTGGATTGGACGGACTAGCGGGGGTGGAGACCCAGTACTTC. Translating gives CASSPGLDGLAGVETQYF.

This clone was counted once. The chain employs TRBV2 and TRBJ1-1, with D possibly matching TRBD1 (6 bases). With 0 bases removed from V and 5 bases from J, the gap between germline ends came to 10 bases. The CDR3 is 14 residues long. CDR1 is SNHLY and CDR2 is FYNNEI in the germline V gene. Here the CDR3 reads CASSEAQGRTEAFF. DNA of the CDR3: TGTGCCAGCAGTGAAGCTCAGGGGAGAACTGAAGCTTTCTTT. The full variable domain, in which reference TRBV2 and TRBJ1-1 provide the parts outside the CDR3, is EPEVTQTPSHQVTQMGQEVILRCVPISNHLYFYWYRQILGQKVEFLVSFYNNEISEKSEIFDDQFSVERPDGSNFTLKIRSTKLEDSAMYFCASSEAQGRTEAFFGQGTRLTVV.

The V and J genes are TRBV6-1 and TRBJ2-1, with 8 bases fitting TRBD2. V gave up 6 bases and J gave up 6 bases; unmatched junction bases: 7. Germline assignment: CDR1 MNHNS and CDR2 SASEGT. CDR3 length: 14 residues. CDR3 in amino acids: CASSPGLASNEQFF. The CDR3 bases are TGTGCCAGCAGCCCCGGACTAGCCTCCAATGAGCAGTTCTTC.

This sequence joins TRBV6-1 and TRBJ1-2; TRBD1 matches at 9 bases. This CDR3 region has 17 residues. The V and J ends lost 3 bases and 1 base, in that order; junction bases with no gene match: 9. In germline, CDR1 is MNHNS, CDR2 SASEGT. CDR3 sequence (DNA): TGTGCCAGCAGTGAGGACCGGGACAGGGCCTTTAACTATGGCTACACCTTC. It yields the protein CASSEDRDRAFNYGYTF.

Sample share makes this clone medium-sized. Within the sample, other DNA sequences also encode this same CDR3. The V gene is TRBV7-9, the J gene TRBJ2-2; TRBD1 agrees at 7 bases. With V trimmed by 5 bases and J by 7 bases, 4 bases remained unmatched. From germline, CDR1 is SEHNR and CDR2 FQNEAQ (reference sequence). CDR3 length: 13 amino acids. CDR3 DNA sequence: TGTGCCAGCAGCGGGACAGTGAACGGGGAGCTGTTTTTT. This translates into CASSGTVNGELFF.